These 11 T cell receptor beta chains came from one sample sequenced in a study of PD-1 blockade in classical Hodgkin lymphoma. Specified time point: cycle 4 day 1 (C4D1), after 6 weeks of nivolumab. Relapse after autologous stem cell transplantation occurred in every patient, and brentuximab vedotin exposure varied. Produced via immunoSEQ multiplex PCR; TCRdb's table is partial and in-frame only. The sample lists tens of thousands of clones, about 77% seen once, with roughly 9.4% in the top ten. Specimen: peripheral blood mononuclear cells (PBMCs), collected before the fourth cycle of nivolumab. Receptors originate from a human donor with classical Hodgkin lymphoma.

The V gene is TRBV6-5, the J gene TRBJ2-7, with D maybe TRBD2 (6 bases). Germline V gives CDR1 MNHEY, CDR2 SVGAGI. V gave up 6 bases and J gave up 1 base, with 10 bases separating them. CDR3 length: 13 residues. CDR3: CASRSRGSYEQYF. DNA of the CDR3: TGTGCCAGCAGATCACGGGGGTCCTACGAGCAGTACTTC.

This clone was seen only a few times. The chain couples TRBV15 to TRBJ2-7; tentatively, D is TRBD2 (6 bases). The CDR3 length is 13 residues. CDR1 and CDR2 (germline): LNHNV, YYDKDF (reference sequence). V was cut by 5 bases and J by 5 bases, with 13 bases left in between. This CDR3 reads CATSWRLVDEQYF. The CDR3 region has the DNA TGTGCCACCAGCTGGAGACTAGTAGACGAGCAGTACTTC.

CDR3 sequence: CASSRTSPNTEAFF. The CDR3 coding sequence is TGTGCCAGCAGTAGAACATCCCCAAACACTGAAGCTTTCTTT. The V call is TRBV6-6, the J call TRBJ1-1; D gene uncertain. V was pared by 5 bases and J by 2 bases, with 12 bases between. Germline CDR1 MNHNY, CDR2 SVGAGI (reference sequence). There are 14 residues in the CDR3.

The chain carries TRBV19 and TRBJ1-1; maybe TRBD1 (5 bases). Germline lookup yields CDR1 LNHDA and CDR2 SQIVND (reference sequence). The CDR3 runs 13 residues. V was pared by 10 bases and J by 2 bases, with 14 bases between. The CDR3 nucleotides read TGTGCCACCTTTGACAGCGATAACACTGAAGCTTTCTTT. Amino acids: CATFDSDNTEAFF.

The V call is TRBV2, the J call TRBJ1-1; a weak D match, TRBD1 (5 bases). V shed 5 bases and J shed 1 base, with 11 bases lying between them. The CDR3 sequence is 14 residues long. Germline V lookup: CDR1 SNHLY, CDR2 FYNNEI. The CDR3 coding sequence is TGTGCCAGCAGTTGGGGGGGGAGGAACACTGAAGCTTTCTTT. This encodes CASSWGGRNTEAFF.

This sequence joins TRBV7-9 and TRBJ1-2, with 7 bases matching TRBD1. Germline V gene data show CDR1 as SEHNR and CDR2 as FQNEAQ (reference sequence). The CDR3 is 14 residues long. J was trimmed by 5 bases and V by 2 bases; bases with no gene match: 5. The CDR3 DNA reads TGTGCCAGCAGCTTAAACAGGGGAGGATATGGCTACACCTTC. Residues: CASSLNRGGYGYTF.

The chain has TRBV13 and TRBJ2-1; 7 bases line up with TRBD2. With V trimmed by 2 bases and J by 10 bases, 11 bases remained unmatched. Germline-derived CDR1 and CDR2 are PRHDT and FYEKMQ (reference sequence). The CDR3 spans 15 residues. In DNA form, the CDR3 reads TGTGCCAGCAGCTTACTCGCGGGGGACCCGATGGAGCAGTTCTTC. Translating gives CASSLLAGDPMEQFF.

The chain joins TRBV5-1 to TRBJ2-3, with 8 bases lining up with TRBD1. Germline assignment: CDR1 SGHRS and CDR2 YFSETQ. This CDR3 has 14 amino acids. The J segment lost 2 bases and the V segment lost 3 bases, leaving 2 bases of the junction unmatched. CDR3 nucleotide sequence: TGCGCCAGCAGCTCGACAGGGGTCACAGATACGCAGTATTTT. Protein: CASSSTGVTDTQYF.

The V and J genes are TRBV7-9 and TRBJ1-5, with D possibly TRBD1 on 5 matching bases. The CDR3 length is 16 residues. Looked up from germline, CDR1 is SEHNR and CDR2 is FQNEAQ (reference sequence). Trimming removed 5 bases from V and 3 bases from J, with 17 bases in between. As DNA, the CDR3 is TGTGCCAGCAGCCCCGTAGGGTTGGGGGTCAATCAGCCCCAGCATTTT. Translating it yields CASSPVGLGVNQPQHF.

This clone was seen only a few times. V gene TRBV30 combines with J gene TRBJ2-2, with a possible D match to TRBD1 (6 bases). The CDR3 is made up of 16 amino acids. Trimming stripped 3 bases from V and 1 base from J, with 15 bases between. Germline lookup yields CDR1 GTSNPN and CDR2 SVGIG (reference sequence). The CDR3 bases are TGTGCCTGGAGGGATACGACAGGTTGGAACACCGGGGAGCTGTTTTTT. This sequence encodes CAWRDTTGWNTGELFF.

CDR3 DNA: TGTGCCAGAAGCTTGGTGGGGCCACAGGGCGAGCAGCCCCAGCATTTT. As protein: CARSLVGPQGEQPQHF. The genes are TRBV5-3 and TRBJ1-5; a possible D gene is TRBD1 (6 bases). TRBV5-3 is annotated as an ORF whose role is uncertain. This CDR3 is 16 amino acids long. Trimming pared 0 bases from V and 7 bases from J, leaving 17 bases between.